A selection of T cell receptor beta chains follows, all from one sample in a study of control samples from healthy donors and cancer patients. Some clones are missing from TCRdb's copy, which holds only in-frame ones; the method was immunoSEQ multiplex PCR. Of about 75,000 clones in the sample, 94% were seen once. Sequenced material: blood. The receptor source for this set is a woman between 40 and 55 years old in good health. The CDR3 runs from the conserved cysteine through the conserved F or W. Fields, in order: clone size, D gene, J gene, CDR3 length, V gene, CDR3 DNA, CDR3 protein. The D gene is left open where the match is weak. Rows give clone size only sometimes, using once, few, many, or a class for an expanded clone.

abundance: -; d_gene: -; j_gene: TRBJ1-3; len: 17; v_gene: TRBV5-1; CDR3nt: TGCGCCAGCAGCTCCCAGGGGTCCACGAGCTCTGGAAACACCATATATTTT; CDR3aa: CASSSQGSTSSGNTIYF
abundance: -; d_gene: -; j_gene: TRBJ1-5; len: 15; v_gene: TRBV6-5; CDR3nt: TGTGCCAGCAGTTACTCGACGGGTACCAATCAGCCCCAGCATTTT; CDR3aa: CASSYSTGTNQPQHF
abundance: -; d_gene: -; j_gene: TRBJ1-4; len: 14; v_gene: TRBV7-9; CDR3nt: TGTGCCAGCAGCTCCAGTGGGTTTGGGGAAAAACTGTTTTTT; CDR3aa: CASSSSGFGEKLFF
abundance: -; d_gene: -; j_gene: TRBJ1-2; len: 14; v_gene: TRBV4-1; CDR3nt: TGCGCCAGCAGCCATCCAGACAGCAACTATGGCTACACCTTC; CDR3aa: CASSHPDSNYGYTF
abundance: -; d_gene: -; j_gene: TRBJ1-5; len: 13; v_gene: TRBV19; CDR3nt: TGTGCCAGTAGTAGGACAGTCAATCAGCCCCAGCATTTT; CDR3aa: CASSRTVNQPQHF
abundance: -; d_gene: TRBD1; j_gene: TRBJ2-3; len: 15; v_gene: TRBV11-1; CDR3nt: TGTGCCAGCAGCTTTTGGGGACAGGCGACAGATACGCAGTATTTT; CDR3aa: CASSFWGQATDTQYF
abundance: few; d_gene: -; j_gene: TRBJ2-3; len: 15; v_gene: TRBV6-4; CDR3nt: TGTGCCAGCAGTGACGGTAGTAAGGACACAGATACGCAGTATTTT; CDR3aa: CASSDGSKDTDTQYF
abundance: -; d_gene: TRBD1; j_gene: TRBJ1-2; len: 16; v_gene: TRBV18; CDR3nt: TGTGCCAGCTCACCAGAAGGGACAGGGGCTAACTATGGCTACACCTTC; CDR3aa: CASSPEGTGANYGYTF
abundance: -; d_gene: -; j_gene: TRBJ1-1; len: 13; v_gene: TRBV12-3/TRBV12-4; CDR3nt: TGTGCCACCTTCGGGGAAGGAAACACTGAAGCTTTCTTT; CDR3aa: CATFGEGNTEAFF
abundance: -; d_gene: -; j_gene: TRBJ2-5; len: 14; v_gene: TRBV4-1; CDR3nt: TGCGCCAGCAGCCAGGGGACTTTTCAAGAGACCCAGTACTTC; CDR3aa: CASSQGTFQETQYF
abundance: -; d_gene: -; j_gene: TRBJ2-7; len: 17; v_gene: TRBV18; CDR3nt: TGTGCCAGTTCACAGAGGGTTGGGGGGCAGACCTCCTACGAGCAGTACTTC; CDR3aa: CASSQRVGGQTSYEQYF
abundance: -; d_gene: -; j_gene: TRBJ1-5; len: 14; v_gene: TRBV6-5; CDR3nt: TGTGCCAGCAGTACAGGGCTGGGCAATCAGCCCCAGCATTTT; CDR3aa: CASSTGLGNQPQHF
abundance: -; d_gene: TRBD1; j_gene: TRBJ1-5; len: 14; v_gene: TRBV2; CDR3nt: TGTGCCAGCAGTCAGGGGGCGAGCAATCAGCCCCAGCATTTT; CDR3aa: CASSQGASNQPQHF
abundance: -; d_gene: -; j_gene: TRBJ1-3; len: 14; v_gene: TRBV5-1; CDR3nt: TGCGCCAGCAGCTTGGCGACATCTGGAAACACCATATATTTT; CDR3aa: CASSLATSGNTIYF
abundance: -; d_gene: TRBD1; j_gene: TRBJ1-1; len: 16; v_gene: TRBV7-8; CDR3nt: TGTGCCAGCAGCCATACCCGGGACAGGGGGAACACTGAAGCTTTCTTT; CDR3aa: CASSHTRDRGNTEAFF
abundance: -; d_gene: -; j_gene: TRBJ1-1; len: 12; v_gene: TRBV30; CDR3nt: TGTGCCTGGAGTGTACAGTCTCTTGAAGCTTTCTTT; CDR3aa: CAWSVQSLEAFF
abundance: -; d_gene: TRBD1; j_gene: TRBJ2-2; len: 18; v_gene: TRBV5-1; CDR3nt: TGCGCCAGCAGCCTGGAAGTAGGACAGGCCATATTTGGAGGGGAGCTGTTTTTT; CDR3aa: CASSLEVGQAIFGGELFF
abundance: -; d_gene: TRBD2; j_gene: TRBJ2-3; len: 15; v_gene: TRBV5-4; CDR3nt: TGTGCCAGCAGCTTGACACTAGCGGGGGGGGATACGCAGTATTTT; CDR3aa: CASSLTLAGGDTQYF
abundance: -; d_gene: -; j_gene: TRBJ2-5; len: 15; v_gene: TRBV14; CDR3nt: TGTGCCAGCAGCTACCTCCTAGGGGGTTGGGAGACCCAGTACTTC; CDR3aa: CASSYLLGGWETQYF
abundance: -; d_gene: -; j_gene: TRBJ2-7; len: 14; v_gene: TRBV11-2; CDR3nt: TGTGCCAGCAGCTTAGATCCGGGATCCTACGAGCAGTACTTC; CDR3aa: CASSLDPGSYEQYF
abundance: -; d_gene: TRBD1; j_gene: TRBJ1-5; len: 14; v_gene: TRBV28; CDR3nt: TGTGCCAGCAGTCCCGACAGGGCCAATCAGCCCCAGCATTTT; CDR3aa: CASSPDRANQPQHF
abundance: -; d_gene: -; j_gene: TRBJ1-2; len: 13; v_gene: TRBV10-2; CDR3nt: TGCGCCAGCATAGGGGCAGGTTCCTATGGCTACACCTTC; CDR3aa: CASIGAGSYGYTF